A single sample gave rise to the 14 T cell receptor beta chains below, sequenced in a study of blood T cell repertoires in COVID-19. Here immunoSEQ multiplex PCR was the method, and the copy in TCRdb shows in-frame clones only, minus some. This sample has tens of thousands of clones, with 90% to 95% found just once. The sample was peripheral blood. These receptors all stem from a man in his 70s with active COVID-19.

A single count supports this clone. This sequence joins TRBV7-9 and TRBJ2-7; TRBD1 is a possible D gene (5 bases). From germline, CDR1 is SEHNR and CDR2 FQNEAQ (reference sequence). V gave up 1 base and J gave up 0 bases, with 7 bases separating them. This CDR3 contains 14 residues. CDR3 bases: TGTGCCAGCAGCTTAGGGGGCAACTCCTACGAGCAGTACTTC. This sequence encodes CASSLGGNSYEQYF.

The V gene is TRBV3-1 (or the pseudogene TRBV3-2), the J gene TRBJ2-2; D might be TRBD1 (6 bases). CDR1 and CDR2 (germline): LGHDT, YNNKEL (reference sequence). There are 12 residues in the CDR3. V dropped 1 base and J dropped 10 bases, with 7 bases sitting between them. Here the CDR3 DNA reads TGTGCCAGCAGCCAAGGGGACACGGAGCTGTTTTTT. Translated, it gives CASSQGDTELFF.

The chain couples TRBV7-2 to TRBJ1-1, with a possible D match to TRBD1 (6 bases). This CDR3 contains 14 residues. CDR1 is SGHTA, CDR2 FQGNSA, per germline. Trimming left V 2 bases short and J 1 base short, with 8 bases between. The DNA of the CDR3 is TGTGCCAGCAGCTTAACAGGGAGGAACACTGAAGCTTTCTTT. Translation: CASSLTGRNTEAFF.

The chain is built from TRBV25-1 and TRBJ2-5, with a possible D match to TRBD1 (6 bases). Trimming took 8 bases from V and 4 from J, leaving 17 bases between them. CDR1 MGHDK and CDR2 SYGVNS come from the germline V gene. There are 14 residues in the CDR3. As DNA, the CDR3 is TGTGCCAGCCGCCTGGGGGCCCGAGTAGAGACCCAGTACTTC. It yields the protein CASRLGARVETQYF. Supplemented by reference TRBV25-1 and TRBJ2-5, the full variable domain reads EADIYQTPRYLVIGTGKKITLECSQTMGHDKMYWYQQDPGMELHLIHYSYGVNSTEKGDLSSESTVSRIRTEHFPLTLESARPSHTSQYLCASRLGARVETQYFGPGTRLLVL.

The chain employs TRBV5-4 and TRBJ2-1, with TRBD2 matching over 12 bases. This CDR3 has 15 amino acids. Trimming removed 4 bases from V and 8 bases from J; junction bases left unmatched: 7. Looked up from germline, CDR1 is SGHNT and CDR2 is YYREEE (reference sequence). The CDR3 here is CASSATSGSIDEQFF. The CDR3 DNA follows: TGTGCCAGCAGCGCGACTAGCGGGAGTATCGATGAGCAGTTCTTC. The complete variable domain, with remaining parts taken from reference TRBV5-4 and TRBJ2-1, reads ETGVTQSPTHLIKTRGQQVTLRCSSQSGHNTVSWYQQALGQGPQFIFQYYREEENGRGNFPPRFSGLQFPNYSSELNVNALELDDSALYLCASSATSGSIDEQFFGPGTRLTVL.

V gene TRBV9 combines with J gene TRBJ2-1; 8 bases fit TRBD2. The trim removed 0 bases at V and 4 bases at J, leaving 3 bases unmatched. Germline CDR1 is SGDLS and CDR2 is YYNGEE. This CDR3 is 15 amino acids long. The CDR3 region has the DNA TGTGCCAGCAGCGTAGTAAGCGGGAGTTACAATGAGCAGTTCTTC. Its protein product is CASSVVSGSYNEQFF.

The V and J genes are TRBV5-8 and TRBJ2-5, with TRBD2 matching 8 bases. CDR1 SGHTS and CDR2 YDEGEE come from the germline V gene. The CDR3 is 16 residues long. V lost 7 bases to trimming and J lost 9 bases; unmatched junction nucleotides: 20. The CDR3 spells CASAGGRSGGSGAQYF. CDR3 sequence (DNA): TGTGCCAGCGCTGGAGGCCGGAGCGGGGGCTCTGGGGCCCAGTACTTC. The full variable domain, its missing parts supplied by reference TRBV5-8 and TRBJ2-5, is EAGVTQSPTHLIKTRGQQATLRCSPISGHTSVYWYQQALGLGLQFLLWYDEGEERNRGNFPPRFSGRQFPNYSSELNVNALELEDSALYLCASAGGRSGGSGAQYFGPGTRLLVL.

The chain carries TRBV7-2 and TRBJ2-3, with 9 bases matching TRBD2. Germline V gene sequence: CDR1 SGHTA, CDR2 FQGNSA. The J segment lost 3 bases and the V segment lost 3 bases, leaving 7 bases of the junction unmatched. The CDR3 covers 16 residues. The CDR3 sequence: CASSFLRGGRTDTQYF. CDR3 DNA sequence: TGTGCCAGCAGCTTTTTGCGGGGGGGACGTACAGATACGCAGTATTTT.

V and J are TRBV18 and TRBJ1-5; a weak D match, TRBD1 (6 bases). CDR1 is KGHSH, CDR2 LQKENI, per germline. The CDR3 contains 15 residues. V dropped 2 bases and J dropped 4 bases, with 12 bases sitting between them. For the CDR3, the DNA is TGTGCCAGCTCACCATCGGGGGGCTTAAATCAGCCCCAGCATTTT. This codes for CASSPSGGLNQPQHF.

The count of this clone is one. The V and J genes are TRBV5-1 and TRBJ2-1, with 11 bases identical to TRBD2. Germline lookup yields CDR1 SGHRS and CDR2 YFSETQ. This CDR3 has 14 residues. The ends lost 3 bases at V and 6 bases at J; junction bases unmatched: 2. This CDR3 is CASSWLAGGNEQFF. DNA for the CDR3: TGCGCCAGCAGCTGGCTAGCGGGGGGCAATGAGCAGTTCTTC.

This clone was recorded once. V is TRBV29-1 and J is TRBJ2-7; 7 bases fit TRBD1. Germline trimming cut 6 bases from V and 2 bases from J; bases unmatched to any gene: 10. CDR1 is SQVTM and CDR2 is ANQGSEA in the germline V gene. This CDR3 has 14 residues. CDR3 coding DNA: TGCAGCGTCAGCGGATTGACAGGGACCTACGAGCAGTACTTC. Translation: CSVSGLTGTYEQYF.

The chain employs TRBV7-7 and TRBJ2-5, with a weak D call TRBD2 (6 bases). Germline V gene lookup returns CDR1 SSHAT and CDR2 FNYEAQ (reference sequence). V lost 1 base, J lost 6 bases, and 18 bases lay in between. The CDR3 contains 16 residues. DNA of the CDR3: TGTGCCAGCAGCTTAGGCTCCCCGGGAGACGGGAAGACCCAGTACTTC. Translated: CASSLGSPGDGKTQYF.

V and J are TRBV28 and TRBJ1-3; no definite D call. Germline values: CDR1 MDHEN, CDR2 SYDVKM. V dropped 6 bases and J dropped 0 bases, with 6 bases sitting between them. The CDR3 is made up of 13 amino acids. CDR3 coding DNA: TGTGCCAGCAGGGGAGGCTCTGGAAACACCATATATTTT. Protein product: CASRGGSGNTIYF.

The rearrangement links TRBV4-1 to TRBJ2-7; 7 nucleotides match TRBD2. J gave up 2 bases and V 1 base, and 11 bases lay outside the gene matches. The germline V gene has CDR1 MGHRA and CDR2 YSYEKL. The CDR3 covers 17 residues. DNA of the CDR3: TGCGCCAGCAGCCAAGTTGGTCTAGCGGCAATAACCTACGAGCAGTACTTC. Protein sequence: CASSQVGLAAITYEQYF.